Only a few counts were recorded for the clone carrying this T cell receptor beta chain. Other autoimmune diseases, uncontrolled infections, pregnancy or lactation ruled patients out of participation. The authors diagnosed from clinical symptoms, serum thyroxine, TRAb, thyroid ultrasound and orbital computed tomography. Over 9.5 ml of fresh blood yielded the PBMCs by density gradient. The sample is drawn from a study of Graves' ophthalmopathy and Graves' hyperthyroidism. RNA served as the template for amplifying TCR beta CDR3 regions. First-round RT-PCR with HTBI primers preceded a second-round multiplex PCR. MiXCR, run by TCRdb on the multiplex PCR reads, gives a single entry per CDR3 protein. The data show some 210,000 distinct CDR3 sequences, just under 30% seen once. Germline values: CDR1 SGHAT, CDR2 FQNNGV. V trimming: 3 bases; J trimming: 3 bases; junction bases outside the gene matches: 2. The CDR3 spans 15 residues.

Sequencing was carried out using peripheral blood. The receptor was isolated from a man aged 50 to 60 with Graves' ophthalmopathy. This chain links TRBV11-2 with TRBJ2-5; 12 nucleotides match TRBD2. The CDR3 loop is CASSLTSGSEETQYF. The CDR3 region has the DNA TGTGCCAGCAGCTTGACTAGCGGGAGCGAAGAGACCCAGTACTTC.